A single sample is the source of the 12 T cell receptor beta chains below, sequenced in a study of shared clonotypes between healthy human individuals. Assay used: immunoSEQ multiplex PCR; TCRdb lists only in-frame clones, some missing. In the table there are about 2.4 million clones, 80% to 95% of which are singletons. The sample comprised naive CD4+ T cells from PBMCs. The subset: CD45RA+ positively selected. All receptors come from a man aged 18 to 35 in good health. Some clones in this sample may be carry-over from other donors' samples.

About this clone: The same CDR3 also results from other DNA sequences found in this sample. The chain has TRBV7-3 and TRBJ2-7; TRBD2 matches at 11 bases. In germline, CDR1 is SGHTA, CDR2 FQGTGA. This CDR3 is built from 16 residues. V was pared by 6 bases and J by 0 bases, with 7 bases of the junction left unmatched. The CDR3 loop reads CASSPTGTSGSYEQYF. DNA for the CDR3: TGTGCCAGCAGTCCTACCGGGACTAGCGGCTCCTACGAGCAGTACTTC. Looking up the rest from reference TRBV7-3 and TRBJ2-7 gives the full variable domain: GAGVSQTPSNKVTEKGKYVELRCDPISGHTALYWYRQSLGQGPEFLIYFQGTGAADDSGLPNDRFFAVRPEGSVSTLKIQRTERGDSAVYLCASSPTGTSGSYEQYFGPGTRLTVT.

This chain uses TRBV15 with TRBJ2-3; 9 positions match TRBD2. V trimming: 1 base; J trimming: 2 bases; junction bases outside the gene matches: 10. Germline V gene data show CDR1 as LNHNV and CDR2 as YYDKDF (reference sequence). The CDR3 is made up of 18 amino acids. CDR3 in amino acids: CATSRAPSLAGSTDTQYF. DNA of the CDR3: TGTGCCACCAGCAGAGCCCCTTCGCTAGCGGGATCCACAGATACGCAGTATTTT.

V is TRBV28 and J is TRBJ2-3, with 9 bases fitting TRBD2. This CDR3 has 14 residues. The V and J ends lost 6 bases and 3 bases, in that order; junction bases with no gene match: 4. Germline V CDR1 and CDR2: MDHEN, SYDVKM. The CDR3 region has the DNA TGTGCCAGCAGAATAGCGGGAGTGACAGATACGCAGTATTTT. It specifies CASRIAGVTDTQYF.

This clone is a singleton in its sample. J is TRBJ2-2 and V is TRBV7-9, with no clear D. The CDR3 spans 16 residues. V was clipped by 3 bases and J by 1 base, with 12 bases between them. In germline, CDR1 is SEHNR, CDR2 FQNEAQ (reference sequence). The CDR3, as DNA: TGTGCCAGCAGCTTCCAGCGATCGCAGAACACCGGGGAGCTGTTTTTT. It encodes CASSFQRSQNTGELFF.

The gene calls are TRBV5-6 and TRBJ1-3; D possibly corresponds to TRBD1 (5 bases). Deletions cut 1 base from V and 0 bases from J, with 8 bases between. Germline-derived CDR1 and CDR2 are SGHDT and YYEEEE. This CDR3 is built from 15 residues. The DNA for the CDR3 is TGTGCCAGCAGCTTGTGGGACCCCTCTGGAAACACCATATATTTT. Translating it yields CASSLWDPSGNTIYF.

The chain carries TRBV2 and TRBJ2-7, with 10 bases matching TRBD2. Germline loops: CDR1 SNHLY, CDR2 FYNNEI. V shed 4 bases, J shed 3 bases, and the junction held 3 bases outside the gene matches. The CDR3 sequence is 14 residues long. CDR3 loop: CASSVSGGGYEQYF. The CDR3, as DNA: TGTGCCAGCAGTGTCAGCGGGGGGGGCTACGAGCAGTACTTC.

Written as DNA, the CDR3 is TGTGCCAGCGTCCACCTCTTCAAAGACAGCTATGTC. Its translation: CASVHLFKDSYV. The rearrangement links TRBV21-1 to TRBJ2-7; TRBD1 is the table's D call and was not checked against the DNA. TRBV21-1 is shown as a pseudogene. This CDR3 region has 12 residues.

The chain links TRBV7-3 to TRBJ2-1; 12 positions agree with TRBD2. Germline V gene data show CDR1 as SGHTA and CDR2 as FQGTGA. The CDR3 totals 16 residues. V gave up 4 bases and J gave up 3 bases; unmatched junction bases: 4. DNA for the CDR3: TGTGCCAGCAGCTCGACTAGCGGGAGAGTCTACAATGAGCAGTTCTTC. It specifies CASSSTSGRVYNEQFF.

This clone was recorded once. The chain uses TRBV2 and TRBJ2-1, with a tentative D call TRBD1 (5 bases). CDR3 length: 13 residues. Trimming left V 4 bases short and J 6 bases short, with 10 bases between. Germline CDR1 and CDR2: SNHLY and FYNNEI. This CDR3 is CASSVAGFNEQFF. The CDR3 DNA reads TGTGCCAGCAGTGTGGCAGGGTTCAATGAGCAGTTCTTC.

The chain has TRBV28 and TRBJ2-1; perhaps TRBD1 as D (6 bases). The CDR3 is made up of 14 amino acids. Trimming took off 5 bases at V and 4 bases at J, with 12 bases between the two ends. CDR1 is MDHEN, CDR2 SYDVKM, per germline. The CDR3, as DNA: TGTGCCAGCAGTGTCTCCAGGGGTTACAATGAGCAGTTCTTC. This encodes CASSVSRGYNEQFF.

This chain uses TRBV11-2 with TRBJ2-7; 7 nucleotides agree with TRBD2. Germline CDR1 and CDR2: SGHAT and FQNNGV. The junction had 4 bases not matched to a gene; V was cut back by 5 bases and J by 0 bases. The CDR3 consists of 14 residues. CDR3 coding DNA: TGTGCCAGCAGCACCCAGCGGGGCTCCTACGAGCAGTACTTC. It is translated as CASSTQRGSYEQYF.

The chain employs TRBV5-8 and TRBJ1-5; 9 bases are a match to TRBD1. From germline, CDR1 is SGHTS and CDR2 YDEGEE. The CDR3 has 16 residues. V was pared by 6 bases and J by 5 bases, with 12 bases of the junction left unmatched. DNA of the CDR3: TGTGCCAGCACCGGGACAGGGTTCTCCTCCTATCAGCCCCAGCATTTT. This sequence encodes CASTGTGFSSYQPQHF.